These 23 T cell receptor beta chains were sequenced from one sample in a study of T cell responses to AZD1222 COVID-19 vaccine. Only in-frame clones appear in the TCRdb table, and some are missing; sequencing was by immunoSEQ multiplex PCR. Here the sample spans 75,000 to 95,000 clones, about 92% being singletons. The specimen comprised peripheral blood, sampled on day 0 of AZD1222 vaccination. These receptors all stem from an adult in good health.

The rearrangement joins TRBV27 to TRBJ1-2; D is undetermined. The CDR3 has 12 residues. Per germline, CDR1 MNHEY and CDR2 SMNVEV (reference sequence). V was trimmed by 8 bases and J by 10 bases, leaving 17 bases between them. The CDR3 protein is CASGYSDNVYTF. In DNA form, the CDR3 reads TGTGCCAGCGGATACAGTGATAACGTCTACACCTTC.

V usage is TRBV5-6 and J usage is TRBJ1-2; 8 bases match TRBD1. This CDR3 region has 14 residues. With V trimmed by 2 bases and J by 4 bases, 4 bases remained unmatched. The V gene's germline CDR1 is SGHDT and CDR2 YYEEEE. Written as DNA, the CDR3 is TGTGCCAGCAGCTTAACAGGGGGGACCTATGGCTACACCTTC. As protein: CASSLTGGTYGYTF.

This clone was counted ten times or more. This CDR3 reads CASSVAPKNTEAFF. For the CDR3, the DNA is TGTGCCAGCAGCGTAGCCCCCAAAAACACTGAAGCTTTCTTT. The chain joins TRBV9 to TRBJ1-1; D call uncertain. Germline V CDR1 and CDR2: SGDLS, YYNGEE. Trimming pared 0 bases from V and 2 bases from J, leaving 8 bases between. The CDR3 loop spans 14 amino acids. The entire variable domain, with the rest obtained from reference TRBV9 and TRBJ1-1, is as follows: DSGVTQTPKHLITATGQRVTLRCSPRSGDLSVYWYQQSLDQGLQFLIQYYNGEERAKGNILERFSAQQFPDLHSELNLSSLELGDSALYFCASSVAPKNTEAFFGQGTRLTVV.

The genes are TRBV9 and TRBJ2-5; D gene ambiguous. Germline CDR1 reads SGDLS; CDR2 reads YYNGEE. The CDR3 has 14 amino acids. Trimming removed 0 bases at V and 0 bases at J, with 6 bases between. CDR3 DNA sequence: TGTGCCAGCAGCGTAGGTGGTTACCAAGAGACCCAGTACTTC. As protein: CASSVGGYQETQYF.

This chain uses TRBV30 with TRBJ2-7; a possible D gene is TRBD2 (6 bases). Between the trimmed V and J ends, which lost 5 bases and 13 bases, there was a span of 27 bases. The CDR3 length is 14 residues. Germline CDR1 reads GTSNPN; CDR2 reads SVGIG (reference sequence). The CDR3 protein is CAWAIRRRGRGIYF. For the CDR3, the DNA is TGTGCCTGGGCCATAAGAAGACGGGGACGGGGGATTTACTTC.

This clone has only one observation. The gene calls are TRBV19 and TRBJ2-3; 12 positions match TRBD2. V lost 6 bases and J lost 4; bases outside the gene matches: 5. CDR1 is LNHDA and CDR2 is SQIVND in the germline V gene (reference sequence). This CDR3 has 15 amino acids. CDR3 sequence reads: CASRTSGGISDTQYF. For the CDR3, the DNA is TGTGCCAGTAGGACTAGCGGGGGTATTTCAGATACGCAGTATTTT.

The chain carries TRBV11-3 and TRBJ1-2; tentatively, D is TRBD1 (5 bases). Germline assignment: CDR1 SGHNT and CDR2 YENEEA. The CDR3 sequence is 15 residues long. The ends were cut back, 6 bases at V and 0 bases at J, with 14 bases in the middle. CDR3 coding DNA: TGTGCCAGCAGTTCCGACAGAAGCCCTAACTATGGCTACACCTTC. This encodes CASSSDRSPNYGYTF.

This rearrangement joins TRBV30 to TRBJ1-1; D uncertain. Germline-derived CDR1 and CDR2 are GTSNPN and SVGIG (reference sequence). CDR3 size: 15 residues. The V gene lost 1 base and the J gene lost 0 bases, with 12 bases spanning the gap. This CDR3 is CAWSDTRSMNTEAFF. The CDR3 nucleotides are TGTGCCTGGAGTGACACACGCTCTATGAACACTGAAGCTTTCTTT. The full variable domain, rest sourced from reference TRBV30 and TRBJ1-1, is SQTIHQWPATLVQPVGSPLSLECTVEGTSNPNLYWYRQAAGRGLQLLFYSVGIGQISSEVPQNLSASRPQDRQFILSSKKLLLSDSGFYLCAWSDTRSMNTEAFFGQGTRLTVV.

The CDR3, as DNA: TGCGCCAGCAGCTCCGACGGGTCATTATTAGGACTGGTAAATTCACCCCTCCACTTT. Translated, it gives CASSSDGSLLGLVNSPLHF. The V call is TRBV5-1, the J call TRBJ1-6; D unresolved. From germline, CDR1 is SGHRS and CDR2 YFSETQ. Trimming took off 3 bases at V and 7 bases at J, with 26 bases between the two ends. The CDR3 spans 19 residues. Together with reference TRBV5-1 and TRBJ1-6, the CDR3 gives the full variable domain: KAGVTQTPRYLIKTRGQQVTLSCSPISGHRSVSWYQQTPGQGLQFLFEYFSETQRNKGNFPGRFSGRQFSNSRSEMNVSTLELGDSALYLCASSSDGSLLGLVNSPLHFGNGTRLTVT.

The chain has TRBV7-3 and TRBJ2-2; the D is unclear. The V end lost 0 bases, the J end lost 6 bases, and 5 bases lay between the germline ends. Germline values: CDR1 SGHTA, CDR2 FQGTGA. The CDR3 has 13 residues. The CDR3 coding sequence is TGTGCCAGCAGCTTAACTCTCTCCGGGGAGCTGTTTTTT. Translating gives CASSLTLSGELFF.

This chain uses TRBV11-2 with TRBJ1-4; D is unresolved. This CDR3 region has 12 residues. The V gene lost 1 base and the J gene lost 7 bases, with 4 bases spanning the gap. CDR1 and CDR2 from the germline V gene are SGHAT and FQNNGV. The CDR3 region has the DNA TGTGCCAGCAGCTTAGGTTTTGAAAAACTGTTTTTT. Its translation: CASSLGFEKLFF. Combining the CDR3 with reference TRBV11-2 and TRBJ1-4 gives the whole variable domain EAGVAQSPRYKIIEKRQSVAFWCNPISGHATLYWYQQILGQGPKLLIQFQNNGVVDDSQLPKDRFSAERLKGVDSTLKIQPAKLEDSAVYLCASSLGFEKLFFGSGTQLSVL.

The chain uses TRBV5-1 and TRBJ1-3, with 10 bases lining up with TRBD1. Germline loops: CDR1 SGHRS, CDR2 YFSETQ. V shed 9 bases, J shed 1 base, and the junction held 16 bases outside the gene matches. The CDR3 has 18 residues. DNA of the CDR3: TGCGCCACCAAGGGTCGGGACAGGGGTTTGGAATCTGGAAACACCATATATTTT. It specifies CATKGRDRGLESGNTIYF. Looking up the rest from reference TRBV5-1 and TRBJ1-3 gives the full variable domain: KAGVTQTPRYLIKTRGQQVTLSCSPISGHRSVSWYQQTPGQGLQFLFEYFSETQRNKGNFPGRFSGRQFSNSRSEMNVSTLELGDSALYLCATKGRDRGLESGNTIYFGEGSWLTVV.

The CDR3 nucleotides are TGTGCCAGCAGCGCCCGATCGGGGGGCAACACTGAAGCTTTCTTT. This codes for CASSARSGGNTEAFF. The chain joins TRBV11-3 to TRBJ1-1, with a possible D match to TRBD1 (6 bases). CDR3 length: 15 amino acids. The V end lost 5 bases, the J end lost 2 bases, and 15 bases lay between the germline ends. Germline loops: CDR1 SGHNT, CDR2 YENEEA.

The rearrangement joins TRBV4-2 to TRBJ2-3, with D perhaps TRBD2 (5 bases). Trimming left V 5 bases short and J 3 bases short, with 12 bases between. The V gene's germline CDR1 is LGHNA and CDR2 YNFKEQ. This CDR3 spans 14 amino acids. CDR3 region: CASSFPGETDTQYF. Written as DNA, the CDR3 is TGTGCCAGCAGCTTCCCTGGGGAGACAGATACGCAGTATTTT.

The chain employs TRBV5-1 and TRBJ2-7; TRBD1 aligns across 9 bases. The CDR3 extends over 14 amino acids. The junction had 7 bases not matched to a gene; V was cut back by 4 bases and J by 5 bases. CDR1 and CDR2 from the germline V gene are SGHRS and YFSETQ. Here the CDR3 reads CASSGGQGGNEQYF. DNA for the CDR3: TGCGCCAGCAGCGGGGGACAGGGAGGCAACGAGCAGTACTTC.

This chain links TRBV12-3 or TRBV12-4 with TRBJ1-5, with D unresolved. V lost 5 bases and J lost 4, with 9 bases in between. The CDR3 length is 13 residues. CDR3: CASSDYGNQPQHF. In nucleotides, the CDR3 is TGTGCCAGCAGTGATTACGGGAATCAGCCCCAGCATTTT.

The DNA of the CDR3 is TGTGCCAGCAGCCTCGAGGGCTTTGGTGGTGGCTACACCTTC. Protein: CASSLEGFGGGYTF. The V gene is TRBV3-1 (or the pseudogene TRBV3-2), the J gene TRBJ1-2, with unresolved D. Germline V gene data show CDR1 as LGHDT and CDR2 as YNNKEL (reference sequence). Trimming stripped 4 bases from V and 7 bases from J, with 16 bases between. The CDR3 contains 14 residues.

The V gene is TRBV10-3, the J gene TRBJ2-1; D might be TRBD1 (5 bases). CDR1 and CDR2 (germline): ENHRY, SYGVKD. V shed 2 bases and J shed 4 bases, with 9 bases lying between them. There are 14 residues in the CDR3. CDR3 in amino acids: CAISEPGIYNEQFF. CDR3 in DNA: TGTGCCATCAGTGAGCCAGGGATTTACAATGAGCAGTTCTTC.

The rearrangement links TRBV4-2 to TRBJ2-5; D may correspond to TRBD1 or TRBD2 (6 bases each). Looked up from germline, CDR1 is LGHNA and CDR2 is YNFKEQ. The germline V and J ends were trimmed by 4 bases and 5 bases, with 23 bases remaining between them. This CDR3 has 17 residues. In DNA form, the CDR3 reads TGTGCCAGCAGCCCAGGAGGGGGTTCCCAAGGGGAGGAGACCCAGTACTTC. Translated: CASSPGGGSQGEETQYF.

The chain uses TRBV7-2 and TRBJ2-3; the D gene is possibly TRBD2 (5 bases). CDR3 length: 15 amino acids. Trimming took 1 base from V and 4 from J, leaving 12 bases between them. Germline assignment: CDR1 SGHTA and CDR2 FQGNSA. The DNA of the CDR3 is TGTGCCAGCAGCTTAGTACGGGGAGAAGCAGATACGCAGTATTTT. Residues: CASSLVRGEADTQYF.

The V gene is TRBV10-3, the J gene TRBJ1-1; perhaps TRBD1 as D (5 bases). Germline V gives CDR1 ENHRY, CDR2 SYGVKD. Trimming shortened V by 6 bases and J by 7 bases, and 9 bases separated the two germline ends. The CDR3 length is 11 residues. CDR3 DNA: TGTGCCATCAGAGGACAATTTGAAGCTTTCTTT. This encodes CAIRGQFEAFF.

CDR3 loop: CASSLAWDTDTQYF. For the CDR3, the DNA is TGTGCCAGCAGCTTGGCGTGGGACACAGATACGCAGTATTTT. The chain carries TRBV5-4 and TRBJ2-3, with unresolved D. CDR3 length: 14 amino acids. Germline assignment: CDR1 SGHNT and CDR2 YYREEE (reference sequence). V lost 0 bases to trimming and J lost 2 bases, with 7 bases between them.

The chain links TRBV9 to TRBJ1-1, with 9 bases matching TRBD1. Germline CDR1 reads SGDLS; CDR2 reads YYNGEE. CDR3 size: 15 residues. After removal of 0 bases from V and 3 bases from J, the junction contained 3 bases not matched to a gene. The CDR3 here is CASSVVGDRDTEAFF. The CDR3 nucleotides read TGTGCCAGCAGCGTAGTCGGGGACAGGGACACTGAAGCTTTCTTT.